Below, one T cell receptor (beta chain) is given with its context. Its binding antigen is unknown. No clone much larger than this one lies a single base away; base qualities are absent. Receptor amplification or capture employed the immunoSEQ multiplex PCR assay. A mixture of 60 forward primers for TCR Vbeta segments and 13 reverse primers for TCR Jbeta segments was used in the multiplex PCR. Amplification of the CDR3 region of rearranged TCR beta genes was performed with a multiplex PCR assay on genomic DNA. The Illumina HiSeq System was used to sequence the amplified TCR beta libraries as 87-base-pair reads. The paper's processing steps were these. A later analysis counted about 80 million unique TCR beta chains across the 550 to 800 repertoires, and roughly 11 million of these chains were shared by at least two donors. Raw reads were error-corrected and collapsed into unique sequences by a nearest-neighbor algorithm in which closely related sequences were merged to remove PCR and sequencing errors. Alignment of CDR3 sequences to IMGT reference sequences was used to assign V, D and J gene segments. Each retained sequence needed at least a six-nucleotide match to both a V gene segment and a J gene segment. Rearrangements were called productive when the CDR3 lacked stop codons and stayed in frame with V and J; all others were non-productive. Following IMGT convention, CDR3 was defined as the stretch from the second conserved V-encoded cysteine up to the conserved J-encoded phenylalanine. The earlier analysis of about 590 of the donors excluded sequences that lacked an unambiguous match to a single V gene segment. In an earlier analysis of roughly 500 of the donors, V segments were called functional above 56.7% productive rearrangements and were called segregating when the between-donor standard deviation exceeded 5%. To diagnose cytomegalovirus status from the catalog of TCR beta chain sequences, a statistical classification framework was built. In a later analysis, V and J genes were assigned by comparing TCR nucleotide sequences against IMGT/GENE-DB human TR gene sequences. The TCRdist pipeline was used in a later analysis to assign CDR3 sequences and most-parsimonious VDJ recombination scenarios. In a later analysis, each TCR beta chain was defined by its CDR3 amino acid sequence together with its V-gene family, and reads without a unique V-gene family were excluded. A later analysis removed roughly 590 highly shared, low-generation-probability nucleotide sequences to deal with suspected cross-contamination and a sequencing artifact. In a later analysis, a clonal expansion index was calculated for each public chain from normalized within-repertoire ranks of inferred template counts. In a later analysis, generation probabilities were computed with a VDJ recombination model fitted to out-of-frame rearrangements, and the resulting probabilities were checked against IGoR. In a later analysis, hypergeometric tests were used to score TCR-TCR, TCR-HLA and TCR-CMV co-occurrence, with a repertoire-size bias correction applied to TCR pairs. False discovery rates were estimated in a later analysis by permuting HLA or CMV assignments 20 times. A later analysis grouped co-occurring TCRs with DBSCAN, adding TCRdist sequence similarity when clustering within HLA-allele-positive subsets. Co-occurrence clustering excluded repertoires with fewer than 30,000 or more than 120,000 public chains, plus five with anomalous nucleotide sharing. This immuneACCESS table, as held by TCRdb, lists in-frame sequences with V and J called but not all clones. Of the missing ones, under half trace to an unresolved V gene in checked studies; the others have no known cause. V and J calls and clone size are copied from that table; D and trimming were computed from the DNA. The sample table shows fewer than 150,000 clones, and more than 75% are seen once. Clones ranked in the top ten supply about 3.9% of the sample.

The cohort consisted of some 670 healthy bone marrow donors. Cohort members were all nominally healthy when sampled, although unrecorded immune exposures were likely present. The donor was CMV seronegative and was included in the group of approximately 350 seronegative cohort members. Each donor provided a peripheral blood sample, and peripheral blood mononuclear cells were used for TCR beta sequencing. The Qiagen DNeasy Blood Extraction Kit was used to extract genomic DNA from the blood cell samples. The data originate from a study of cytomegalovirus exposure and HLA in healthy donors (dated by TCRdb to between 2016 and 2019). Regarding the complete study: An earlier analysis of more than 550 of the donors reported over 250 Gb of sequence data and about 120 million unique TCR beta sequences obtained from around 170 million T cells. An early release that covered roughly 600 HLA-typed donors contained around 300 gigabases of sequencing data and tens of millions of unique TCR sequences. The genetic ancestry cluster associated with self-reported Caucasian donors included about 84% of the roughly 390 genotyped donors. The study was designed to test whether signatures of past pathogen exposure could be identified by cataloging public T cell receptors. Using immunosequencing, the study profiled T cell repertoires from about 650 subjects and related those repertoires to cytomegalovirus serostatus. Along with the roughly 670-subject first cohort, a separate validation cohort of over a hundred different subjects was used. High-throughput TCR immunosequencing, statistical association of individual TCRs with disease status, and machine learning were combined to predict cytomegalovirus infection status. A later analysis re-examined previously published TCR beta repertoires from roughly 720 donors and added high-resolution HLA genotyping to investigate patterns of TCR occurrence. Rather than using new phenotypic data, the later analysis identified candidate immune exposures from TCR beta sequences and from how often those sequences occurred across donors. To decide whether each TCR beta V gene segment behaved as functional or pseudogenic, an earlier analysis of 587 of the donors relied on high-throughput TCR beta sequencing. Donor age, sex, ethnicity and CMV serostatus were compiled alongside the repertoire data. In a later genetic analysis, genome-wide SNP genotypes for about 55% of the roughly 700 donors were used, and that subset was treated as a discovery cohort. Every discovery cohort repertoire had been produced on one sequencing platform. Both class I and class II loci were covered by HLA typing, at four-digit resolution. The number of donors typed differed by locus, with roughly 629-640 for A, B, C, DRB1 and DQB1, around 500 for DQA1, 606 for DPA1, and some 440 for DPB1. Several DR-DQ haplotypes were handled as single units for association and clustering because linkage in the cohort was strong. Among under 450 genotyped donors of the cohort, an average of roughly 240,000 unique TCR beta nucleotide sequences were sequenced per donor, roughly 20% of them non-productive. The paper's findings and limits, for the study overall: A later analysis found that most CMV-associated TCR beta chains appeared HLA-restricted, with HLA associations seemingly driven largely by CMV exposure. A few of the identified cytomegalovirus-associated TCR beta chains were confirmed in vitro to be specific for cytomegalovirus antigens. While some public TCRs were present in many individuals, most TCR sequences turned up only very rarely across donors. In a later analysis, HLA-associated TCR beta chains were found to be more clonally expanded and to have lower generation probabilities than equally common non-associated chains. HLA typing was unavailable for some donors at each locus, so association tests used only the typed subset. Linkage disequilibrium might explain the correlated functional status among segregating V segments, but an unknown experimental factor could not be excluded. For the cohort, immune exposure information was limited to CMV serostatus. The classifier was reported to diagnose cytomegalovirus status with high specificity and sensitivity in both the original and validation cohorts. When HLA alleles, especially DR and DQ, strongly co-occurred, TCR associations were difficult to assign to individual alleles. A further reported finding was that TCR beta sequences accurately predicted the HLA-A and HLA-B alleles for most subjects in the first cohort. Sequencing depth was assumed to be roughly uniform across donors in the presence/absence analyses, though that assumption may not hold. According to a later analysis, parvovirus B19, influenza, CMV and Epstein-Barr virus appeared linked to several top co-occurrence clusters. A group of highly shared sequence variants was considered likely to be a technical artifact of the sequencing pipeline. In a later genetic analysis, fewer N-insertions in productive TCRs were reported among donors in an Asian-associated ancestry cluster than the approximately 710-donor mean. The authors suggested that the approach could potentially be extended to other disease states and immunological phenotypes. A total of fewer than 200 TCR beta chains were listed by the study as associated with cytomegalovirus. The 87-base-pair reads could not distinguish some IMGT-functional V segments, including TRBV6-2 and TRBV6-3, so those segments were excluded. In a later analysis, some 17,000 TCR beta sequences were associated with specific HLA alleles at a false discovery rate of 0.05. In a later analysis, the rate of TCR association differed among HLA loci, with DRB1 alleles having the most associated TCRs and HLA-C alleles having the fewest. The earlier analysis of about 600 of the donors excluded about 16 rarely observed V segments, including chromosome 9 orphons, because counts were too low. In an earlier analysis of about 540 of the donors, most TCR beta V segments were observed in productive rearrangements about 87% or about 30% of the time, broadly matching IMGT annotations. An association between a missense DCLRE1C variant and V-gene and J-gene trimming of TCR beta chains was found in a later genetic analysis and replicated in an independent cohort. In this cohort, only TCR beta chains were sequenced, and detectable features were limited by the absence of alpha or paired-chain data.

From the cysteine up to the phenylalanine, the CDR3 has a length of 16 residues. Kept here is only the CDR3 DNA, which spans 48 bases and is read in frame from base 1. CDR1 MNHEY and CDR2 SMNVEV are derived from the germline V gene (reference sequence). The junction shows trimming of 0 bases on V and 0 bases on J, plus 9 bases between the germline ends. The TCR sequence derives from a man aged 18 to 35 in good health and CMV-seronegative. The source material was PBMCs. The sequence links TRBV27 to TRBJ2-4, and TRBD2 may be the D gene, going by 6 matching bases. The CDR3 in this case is CASSLSGGIAKNIQYF. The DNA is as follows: TGTGCCAGCAGTTTATCCGGGGGTATAGCCAAAAACATTCAGTACTTC.